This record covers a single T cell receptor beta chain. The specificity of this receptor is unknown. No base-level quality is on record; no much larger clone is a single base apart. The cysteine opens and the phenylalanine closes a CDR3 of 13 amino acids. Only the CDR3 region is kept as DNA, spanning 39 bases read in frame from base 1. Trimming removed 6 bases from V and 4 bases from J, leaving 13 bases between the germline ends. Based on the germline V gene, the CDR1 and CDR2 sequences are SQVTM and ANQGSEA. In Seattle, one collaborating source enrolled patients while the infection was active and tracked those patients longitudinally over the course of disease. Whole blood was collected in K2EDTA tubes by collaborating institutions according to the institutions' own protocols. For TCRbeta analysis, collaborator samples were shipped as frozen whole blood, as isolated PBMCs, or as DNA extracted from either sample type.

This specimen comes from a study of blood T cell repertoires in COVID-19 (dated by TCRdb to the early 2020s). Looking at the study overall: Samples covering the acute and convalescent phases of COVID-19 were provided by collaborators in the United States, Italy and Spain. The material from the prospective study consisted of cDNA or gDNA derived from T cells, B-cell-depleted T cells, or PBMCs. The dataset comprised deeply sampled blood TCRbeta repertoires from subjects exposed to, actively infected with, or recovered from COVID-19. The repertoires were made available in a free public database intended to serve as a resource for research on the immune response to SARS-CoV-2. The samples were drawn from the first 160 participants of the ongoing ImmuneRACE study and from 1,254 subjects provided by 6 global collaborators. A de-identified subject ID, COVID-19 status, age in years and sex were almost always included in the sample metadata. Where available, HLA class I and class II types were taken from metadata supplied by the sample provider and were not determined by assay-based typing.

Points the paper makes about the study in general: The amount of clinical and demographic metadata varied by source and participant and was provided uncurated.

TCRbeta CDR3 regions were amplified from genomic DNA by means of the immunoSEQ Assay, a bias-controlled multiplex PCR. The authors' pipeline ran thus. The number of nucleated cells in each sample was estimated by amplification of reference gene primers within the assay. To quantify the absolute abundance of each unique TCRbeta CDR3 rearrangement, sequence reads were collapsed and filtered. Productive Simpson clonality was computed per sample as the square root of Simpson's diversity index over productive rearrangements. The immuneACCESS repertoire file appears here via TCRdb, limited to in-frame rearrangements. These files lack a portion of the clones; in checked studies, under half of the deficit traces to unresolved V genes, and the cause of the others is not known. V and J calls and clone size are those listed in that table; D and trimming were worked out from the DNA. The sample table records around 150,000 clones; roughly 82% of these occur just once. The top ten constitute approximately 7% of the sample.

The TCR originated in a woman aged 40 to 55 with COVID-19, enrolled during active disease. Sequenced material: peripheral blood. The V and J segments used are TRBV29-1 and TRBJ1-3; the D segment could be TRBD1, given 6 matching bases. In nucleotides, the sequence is TGCAGCGTCCTCACAGGGTCGGGAAACACCATATATTTT. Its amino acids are CSVLTGSGNTIYF.